Listed here is a single TCR beta chain. The record originates from a study of blood T cell repertoires in COVID-19. Overall study context: The United States, Italy and Spain were the sources of the acute and convalescent COVID-19 samples. Sources were T cells, B-cell-depleted T cells, or PBMCs; the material itself was cDNA or gDNA.

Trimming took off 9 bases at V and 10 bases at J, with 19 bases between the two ends. The CDR3 is 13 residues long. Germline CDR1 is LGHNT and CDR2 is FRNRAP. Authors' analysis steps: Reference gene primer amplification in the assay estimated nucleated cell counts. TCRdb's table, derived via immunoSEQ multiplex PCR, lists solely in-frame clones and lacks some. V and J calls and clone size are those listed in that table; D and trimming were worked out from the DNA. The sample yields more than 200,000 clones, approximately 88% seen once. The sample taken for sequencing was peripheral blood. The sequence came from a man between 40 and 49 years old with acute or convalescent COVID-19. The rearrangement joins TRBV12-5 to TRBJ2-1; maybe TRBD1 (6 bases). The CDR3 region is CASSYRVSGEQFF. The CDR3 DNA reads as TGTGCTAGCTCCTACAGGGTCTCGGGCGAGCAGTTCTTC.